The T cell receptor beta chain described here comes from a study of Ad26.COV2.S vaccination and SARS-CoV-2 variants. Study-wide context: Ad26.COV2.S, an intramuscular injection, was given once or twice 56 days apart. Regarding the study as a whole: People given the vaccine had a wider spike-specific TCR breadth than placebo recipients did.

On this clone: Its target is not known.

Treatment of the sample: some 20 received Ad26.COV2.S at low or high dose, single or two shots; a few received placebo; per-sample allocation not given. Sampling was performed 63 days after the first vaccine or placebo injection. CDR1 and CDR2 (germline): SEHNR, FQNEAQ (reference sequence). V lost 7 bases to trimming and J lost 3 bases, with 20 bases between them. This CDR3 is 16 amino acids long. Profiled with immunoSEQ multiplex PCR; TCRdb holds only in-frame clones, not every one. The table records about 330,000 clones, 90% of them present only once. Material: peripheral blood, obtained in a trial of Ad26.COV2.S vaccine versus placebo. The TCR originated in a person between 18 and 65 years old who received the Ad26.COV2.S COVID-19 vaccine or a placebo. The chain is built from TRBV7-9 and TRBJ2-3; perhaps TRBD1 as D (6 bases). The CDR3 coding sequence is TGTGCCAGCACCATTCTCCCCGGGACAATTACAGATACGCAGTATTTT. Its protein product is CASTILPGTITDTQYF.